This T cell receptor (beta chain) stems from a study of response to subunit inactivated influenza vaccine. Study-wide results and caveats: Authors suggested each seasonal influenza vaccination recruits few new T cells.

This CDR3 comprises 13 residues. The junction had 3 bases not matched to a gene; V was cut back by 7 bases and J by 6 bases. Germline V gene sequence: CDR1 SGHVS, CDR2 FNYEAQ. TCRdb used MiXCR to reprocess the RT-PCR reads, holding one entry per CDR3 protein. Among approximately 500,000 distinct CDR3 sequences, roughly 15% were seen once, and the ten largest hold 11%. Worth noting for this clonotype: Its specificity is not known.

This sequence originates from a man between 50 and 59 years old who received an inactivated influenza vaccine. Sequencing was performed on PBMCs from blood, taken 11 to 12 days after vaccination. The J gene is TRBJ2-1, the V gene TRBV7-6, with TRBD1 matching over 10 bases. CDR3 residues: CASTDRGLNEQFF. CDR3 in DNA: TGTGCCAGCACCGACAGGGGGCTCAATGAGCAGTTCTTC.